This T cell receptor beta chain comes out of a study of T cell repertoires in aging, cancer and after chemotherapy. Study-level points and caveats: Rebound thymic output was suggested by rising median generation probability during chemotherapy in each cancer cohort.

The template was genomic DNA from peripheral blood, not RNA. Multiplex touch-down PCR with TRB-A/B primers amplified rearranged V-D-J TRB sequences. One entry per CDR3 protein results from TCRdb running MiXCR on the multiplex PCR reads. Among around 5,000 distinct CDR3 sequences listed, approximately 21% were seen once. This clonotype was seen only a few times. Its target is not known. Germline-derived CDR1 and CDR2 are SGHRS and YFSETQ. The CDR3 has 13 amino acids. The ends were cut back, 1 base at V and 3 bases at J, with 5 bases in the middle. The specimen sequenced was blood. The V call is TRBV5-1, the J call TRBJ1-3; D uncertain. The source is a human donor in good health. The donor label of this sample is uncertain. CDR3 protein: CASSLRSGNTIYF. CDR3 sequence (DNA): TGCGCCAGCAGCTTGCGCAGTGGAAACACCATATATTTT. Full variable domain (missing parts from reference TRBV5-1 and TRBJ1-3): KAGVTQTPRYLIKTRGQQVTLSCSPISGHRSVSWYQQTPGQGLQFLFEYFSETQRNKGNFPGRFSGRQFSNSRSEMNVSTLELGDSALYLCASSLRSGNTIYFGEGSWLTVV.